This T cell receptor (beta chain) was captured by sequencing in a study of cytomegalovirus exposure and HLA in healthy donors. Study-level results: Associated with HLA alleles at 0.05 false discovery rate in a later analysis were some 16,000 TCR beta sequences. Later analysis associated a missense DCLRE1C variant with TCR beta V- and J-gene trimming. An analysis done earlier found most TCR beta V segments productive about 90% or about 30% of the time. Common viral pathogens seemed, in a later analysis, to connect with several of the most significant clusters.

The PCR contained 60 Vbeta and 13 Jbeta primers. Libraries were prepared by immunoSEQ multiplex PCR; TCRdb keeps only in-frame clonotypes and omits some of them. The table has 110,000 to 150,000 clones, about 80% seen once; the top ten hold over 1%. Details on this clone: Antigen: not known.

The CDR3 has 17 amino acids. Trimming removed 5 bases from V and 4 bases from J; junction bases left unmatched: 15. Germline assignment: CDR1 MDHEN and CDR2 SYDVKM. The chain carries TRBV28 and TRBJ1-1, with 8 bases fitting TRBD1. The sequencing sample was made of PBMCs. The sequence came from a male donor in good health and CMV-seropositive. The CDR3 sequence is CASSLVTGGDLGTEAFF. The CDR3 nucleotides read TGTGCCAGCAGTCTAGTAACAGGGGGTGATCTGGGCACTGAAGCTTTCTTT.